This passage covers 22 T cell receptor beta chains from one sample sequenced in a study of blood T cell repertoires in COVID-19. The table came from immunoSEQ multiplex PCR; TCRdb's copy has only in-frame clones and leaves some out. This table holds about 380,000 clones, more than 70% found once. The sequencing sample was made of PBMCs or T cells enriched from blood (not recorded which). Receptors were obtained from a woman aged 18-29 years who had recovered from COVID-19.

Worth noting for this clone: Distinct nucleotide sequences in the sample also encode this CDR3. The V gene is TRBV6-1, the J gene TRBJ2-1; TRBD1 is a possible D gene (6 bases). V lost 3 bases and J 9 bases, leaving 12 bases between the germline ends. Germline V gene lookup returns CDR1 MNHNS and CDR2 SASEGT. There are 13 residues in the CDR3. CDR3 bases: TGTGCCAGCAGTGAGACAGGTGTAGGTGAGCAGTTCTTC. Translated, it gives CASSETGVGEQFF.

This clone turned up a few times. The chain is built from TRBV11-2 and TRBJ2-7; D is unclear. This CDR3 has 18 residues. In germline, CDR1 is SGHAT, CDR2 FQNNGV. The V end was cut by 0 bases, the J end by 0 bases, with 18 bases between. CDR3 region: CASSLDPWAVHSSYEQYF. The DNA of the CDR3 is TGTGCCAGCAGCTTAGATCCCTGGGCAGTCCATAGCTCCTACGAGCAGTACTTC.

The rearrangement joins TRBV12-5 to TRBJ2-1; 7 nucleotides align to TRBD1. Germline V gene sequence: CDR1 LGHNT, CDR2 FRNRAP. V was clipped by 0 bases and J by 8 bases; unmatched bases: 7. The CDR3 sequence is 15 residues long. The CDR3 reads CASGLVLGGRDEQFF. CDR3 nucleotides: TGTGCTAGTGGTTTGGTACTAGGGGGCAGGGATGAGCAGTTCTTC. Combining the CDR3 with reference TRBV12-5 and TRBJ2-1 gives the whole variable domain DARVTQTPRHKVTEMGQEVTMRCQPILGHNTVFWYRQTMMQGLELLAYFRNRAPLDDSGMPKDRFSAEMPDATLATLKIQPSEPRDSAVYFCASGLVLGGRDEQFFGPGTRLTVL.

The CDR3 region is CAWTRAGGFYNEQFF. As DNA, the CDR3 is TGTGCCTGGACCAGGGCGGGAGGATTCTACAATGAGCAGTTCTTC. The chain carries TRBV30 and TRBJ2-1; 8 bases are shared with TRBD2. Trimming at V came to 4 bases and at J to 3 bases, leaving 8 bases not matched to a gene. This CDR3 comprises 15 residues. Germline CDR1 is GTSNPN and CDR2 is SVGIG (reference sequence).

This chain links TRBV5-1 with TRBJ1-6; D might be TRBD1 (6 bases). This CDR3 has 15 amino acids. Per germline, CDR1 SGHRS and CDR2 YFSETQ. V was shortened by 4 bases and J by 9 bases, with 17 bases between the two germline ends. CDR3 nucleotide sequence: TGCGCCAGCAGCAAGCGAACAGGGTCTGGTTCACCCCTCCACTTT. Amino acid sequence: CASSKRTGSGSPLHF.

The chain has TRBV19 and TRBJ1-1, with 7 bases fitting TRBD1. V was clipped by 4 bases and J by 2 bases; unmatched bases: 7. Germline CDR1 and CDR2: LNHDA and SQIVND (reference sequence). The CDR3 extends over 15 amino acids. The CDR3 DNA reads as TGTGCCAGTAGTACCGGGACAGACTTAAACACTGAAGCTTTCTTT. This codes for CASSTGTDLNTEAFF.

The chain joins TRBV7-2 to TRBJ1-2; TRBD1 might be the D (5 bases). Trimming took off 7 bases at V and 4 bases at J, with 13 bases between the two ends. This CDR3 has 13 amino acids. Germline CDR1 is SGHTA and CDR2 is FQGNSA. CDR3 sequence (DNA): TGTGCCAGCACCGGGGGGGGACTCTATGGCTACACCTTC. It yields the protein CASTGGGLYGYTF.

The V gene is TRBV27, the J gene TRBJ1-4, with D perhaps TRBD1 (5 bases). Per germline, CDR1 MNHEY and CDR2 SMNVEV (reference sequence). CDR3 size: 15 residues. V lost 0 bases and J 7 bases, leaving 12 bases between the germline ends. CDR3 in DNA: TGTGCCAGCAGTTTATCTTTGCCAGGGCCTGAAAAACTGTTTTTT. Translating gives CASSLSLPGPEKLFF. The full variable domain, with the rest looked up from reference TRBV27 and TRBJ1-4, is EAQVTQNPRYLITVTGKKLTVTCSQNMNHEYMSWYRQDPGLGLRQIYYSMNVEVTDKGDVPEGYKVSRKEKRNFPLILESPSPNQTSLYFCASSLSLPGPEKLFFGSGTQLSVL.

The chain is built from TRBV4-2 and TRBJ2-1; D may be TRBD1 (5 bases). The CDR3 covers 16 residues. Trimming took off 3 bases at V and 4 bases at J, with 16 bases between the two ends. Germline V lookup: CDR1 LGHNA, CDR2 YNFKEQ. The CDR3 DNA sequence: TGTGCCAGCAGCCACGTGGGCGAAGGGGTTTACAATGAGCAGTTCTTC. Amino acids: CASSHVGEGVYNEQFF.

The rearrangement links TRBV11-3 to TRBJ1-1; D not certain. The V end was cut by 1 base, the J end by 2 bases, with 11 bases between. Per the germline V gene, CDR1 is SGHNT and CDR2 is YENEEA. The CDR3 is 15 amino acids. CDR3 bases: TGTGCCAGCAGCTTAGGAGGGCAGAAAAACACTGAAGCTTTCTTT. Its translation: CASSLGGQKNTEAFF.

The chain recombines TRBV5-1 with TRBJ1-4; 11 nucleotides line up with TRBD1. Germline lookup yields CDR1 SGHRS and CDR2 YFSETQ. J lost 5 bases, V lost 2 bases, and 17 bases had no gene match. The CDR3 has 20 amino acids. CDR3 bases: TGCGCCAGCAGCTTAGGACTGTATAGGACAGGGGGCGCATGGAATGAAAAACTGTTTTTT. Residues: CASSLGLYRTGGAWNEKLFF.

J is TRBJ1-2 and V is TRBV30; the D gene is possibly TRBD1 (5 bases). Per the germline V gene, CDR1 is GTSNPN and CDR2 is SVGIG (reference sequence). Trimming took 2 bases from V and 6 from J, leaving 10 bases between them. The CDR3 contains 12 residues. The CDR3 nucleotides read TGTGCCTGGAGTCGACAGCTCCATGGCTACACCTTC. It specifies CAWSRQLHGYTF.

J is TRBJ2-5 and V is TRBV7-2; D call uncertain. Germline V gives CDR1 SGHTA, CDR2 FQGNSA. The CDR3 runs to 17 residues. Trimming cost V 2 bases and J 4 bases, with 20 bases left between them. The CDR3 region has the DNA TGTGCCAGCAGCTTACGACTTAGGCGTCCGATCCCAGAGACCCAGTACTTC. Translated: CASSLRLRRPIPETQYF.

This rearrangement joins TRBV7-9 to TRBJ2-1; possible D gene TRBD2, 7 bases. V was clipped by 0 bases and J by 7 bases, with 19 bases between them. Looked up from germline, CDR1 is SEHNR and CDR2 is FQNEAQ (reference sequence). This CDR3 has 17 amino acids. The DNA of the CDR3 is TGTGCCAGCAGCTTAGCGTCACCGGGGGGACATCGAAATGAGCAGTTCTTC. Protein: CASSLASPGGHRNEQFF. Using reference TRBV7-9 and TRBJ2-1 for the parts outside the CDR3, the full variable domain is DTGVSQNPRHKITKRGQNVTFRCDPISEHNRLYWYRQTLGQGPEFLTYFQNEAQLEKSRLLSDRFSAERPKGSFSTLEIQRTEQGDSAMYLCASSLASPGGHRNEQFFGPGTRLTVL.

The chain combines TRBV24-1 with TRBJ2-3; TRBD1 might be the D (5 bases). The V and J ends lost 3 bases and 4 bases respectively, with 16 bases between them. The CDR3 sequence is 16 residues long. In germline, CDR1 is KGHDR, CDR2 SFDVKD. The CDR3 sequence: CATSDPAVTGADTQYF. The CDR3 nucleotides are TGTGCCACCAGTGATCCGGCGGTTACAGGCGCAGATACGCAGTATTTT.

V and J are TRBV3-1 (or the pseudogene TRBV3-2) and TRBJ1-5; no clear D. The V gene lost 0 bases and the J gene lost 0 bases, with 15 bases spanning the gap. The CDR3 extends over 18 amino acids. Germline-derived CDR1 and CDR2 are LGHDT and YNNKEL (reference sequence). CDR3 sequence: CASSQDLRGIDSNQPQHF. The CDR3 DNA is TGTGCCAGCAGCCAAGATCTCAGAGGGATCGATAGCAATCAGCCCCAGCATTTT.

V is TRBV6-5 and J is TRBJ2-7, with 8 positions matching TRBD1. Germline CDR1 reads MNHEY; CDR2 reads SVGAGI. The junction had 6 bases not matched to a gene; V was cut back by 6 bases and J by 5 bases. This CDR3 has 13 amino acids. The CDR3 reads CASRGQGKHEQYF. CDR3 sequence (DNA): TGTGCCAGCAGAGGACAGGGCAAACACGAGCAGTACTTC.

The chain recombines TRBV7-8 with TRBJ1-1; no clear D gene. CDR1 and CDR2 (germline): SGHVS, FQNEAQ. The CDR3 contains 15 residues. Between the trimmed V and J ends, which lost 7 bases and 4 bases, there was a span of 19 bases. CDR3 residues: CASTLGPSGGTEAFF. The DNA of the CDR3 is TGTGCCAGCACCCTCGGGCCCTCTGGAGGCACTGAAGCTTTCTTT.

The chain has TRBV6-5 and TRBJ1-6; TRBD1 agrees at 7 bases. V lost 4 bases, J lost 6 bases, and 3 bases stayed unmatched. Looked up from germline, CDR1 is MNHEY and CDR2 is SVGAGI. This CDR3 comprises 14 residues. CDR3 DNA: TGTGCCAGCAGTTGGGCAGGGGGTAATTCACCCCTCCACTTT. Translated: CASSWAGGNSPLHF.

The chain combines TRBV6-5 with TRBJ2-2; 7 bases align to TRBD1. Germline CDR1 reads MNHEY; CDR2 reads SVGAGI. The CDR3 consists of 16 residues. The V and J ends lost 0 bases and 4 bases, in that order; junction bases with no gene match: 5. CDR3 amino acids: CASSYSLGQSTGELFF. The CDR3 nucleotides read TGTGCCAGCAGTTACTCTTTGGGACAGAGCACCGGGGAGCTGTTTTTT.

CDR3 residues: CASSLDIGRNYGYTF. The CDR3 nucleotides read TGCGCCAGCAGCTTGGATATAGGGAGGAACTATGGCTACACCTTC. The chain has TRBV5-1 and TRBJ1-2; unclear D gene. The germline gives CDR1 SGHRS, CDR2 YFSETQ. The CDR3 contains 15 residues. Trimming stripped 0 bases from V and 2 bases from J, with 11 bases between.

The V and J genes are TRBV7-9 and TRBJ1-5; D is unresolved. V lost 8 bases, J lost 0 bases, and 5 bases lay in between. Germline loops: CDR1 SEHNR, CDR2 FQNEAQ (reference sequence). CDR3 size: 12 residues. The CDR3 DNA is TGTGCCAGCGGAGATAGCAATCAGCCCCAGCATTTT. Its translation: CASGDSNQPQHF.